The 16 T cell receptor beta chains given below trace back to one sample, sequenced in a study of CD8 T cells in Susac syndrome. The authors reverse transcribed roughly 0.45 to 1 ug RNA with random hexamers. MiXCR, run by TCRdb on the immunoSEQ multiplex PCR reads, gives a single entry per CDR3 protein. Of 150,000 to 250,000 distinct CDR3 sequences in the sample, around 96% were seen once. Sample: CD4+ T cells from PBMCs. These receptors were collected from a human donor with multiple sclerosis.

The chain employs TRBV2 and TRBJ2-2; D is unclear. V gave up 3 bases and J gave up 8 bases, with 16 bases separating them. Germline CDR1 is SNHLY and CDR2 is FYNNEI. CDR3 length equals 15 residues. The CDR3 nucleotides read TGTGCCAGCAGTGATGCACTCCCCGGATGGGGGGAGCTGTTTTTT. Protein sequence: CASSDALPGWGELFF.

This clonotype has just one count. V is TRBV29-1 and J is TRBJ1-1; no clear D gene. In germline, CDR1 is SQVTM, CDR2 ANQGSEA. The CDR3 length is 11 residues. This CDR3 is CSGRVSTEAFF. CDR3 in DNA: TGCAGTGGGAGGGTTAGCACTGAAGCTTTCTTT.

V is TRBV20-1 and J is TRBJ1-2; no clear D. CDR1 and CDR2 from the germline V gene are DFQATT and SNEGSKA (reference sequence). V was clipped by 4 bases and J by 2 bases, with 5 bases between them. This CDR3 comprises 11 residues. CDR3 coding DNA: TGCAGTGCTAAGGGAAACTATGGCTACACCTTC. Residues: CSAKGNYGYTF.

This chain links TRBV12-3 or TRBV12-4 with TRBJ2-6; D is unclear. The CDR3 is 14 residues long. The V and J ends lost 3 bases and 0 bases respectively, with 3 bases between them. The chain's CDR3 is CASSFDSGANVLTF. CDR3 in DNA: TGTGCCAGCAGTTTTGACTCTGGGGCCAACGTCCTGACTTTC.

This rearrangement joins TRBV7-9 to TRBJ1-1, with D unclear. CDR3 length: 16 amino acids. The germline V gene encodes CDR1 SEHNR and CDR2 FQNEAQ (reference sequence). V was trimmed by 5 bases and J by 0 bases, leaving 16 bases between them. This chain's CDR3 is CASSTMSGYMNTEAFF. The CDR3 DNA follows: TGTGCCAGCAGCACTATGAGTGGGTACATGAACACTGAAGCTTTCTTT.

The rearrangement links TRBV24-1 to TRBJ1-5, with TRBD1 matching 7 bases. The V gene's germline CDR1 is KGHDR and CDR2 SFDVKD. After removal of 7 bases from V and 6 bases from J, the junction contained 8 bases not matched to a gene. This CDR3 spans 14 amino acids. The CDR3 sequence: CATRDREQAQPQHF. DNA for the CDR3: TGTGCCACCAGAGACAGGGAGCAGGCTCAGCCCCAGCATTTT.

The rearrangement joins TRBV4-1 to TRBJ1-4, with TRBD1 matching 7 bases. This CDR3 spans 15 amino acids. V dropped 3 bases and J dropped 8; count of bases not matched to a gene: 9. CDR1 is MGHRA and CDR2 is YSYEKL in the germline V gene. Written as DNA, the CDR3 is TGCGCCAGCAGCCACATCGACAGGGAAGAGGAAAAACTGTTTTTT. This sequence encodes CASSHIDREEEKLFF.

This sequence joins TRBV14 and TRBJ2-5; tentative D call: TRBD2 (5 bases). The CDR3 is made up of 16 amino acids. In germline, CDR1 is SGHDN, CDR2 FVKESK. V lost 1 base, J lost 2 bases, and 14 bases lay in between. The CDR3 DNA follows: TGTGCCAGCAGCCAAGGGGAGCTCTGGGGACAAGAGACCCAGTACTTC. Residues: CASSQGELWGQETQYF. Based on the CDR3 plus reference TRBV14 and TRBJ2-5, the full variable domain is EAGVTQFPSHSVIEKGQTVTLRCDPISGHDNLYWYRRVMGKEIKFLLHFVKESKQDESGMPNNRFLAERTGGTYSTLKVQPAELEDSGVYFCASSQGELWGQETQYFGPGTRLLVL.

This clonotype was seen only once. This sequence joins TRBV3-1 and TRBJ1-1, with D unresolved. Germline loops: CDR1 LGHDT, CDR2 YNNKEL (reference sequence). The V end lost 8 bases, the J end lost 1 base, and 11 bases lay between the germline ends. This CDR3 is 13 amino acids long. This CDR3 reads CASGVWGNTEAFF. For the CDR3, the DNA is TGTGCCAGCGGGGTCTGGGGGAACACTGAAGCTTTCTTT.

The chain has TRBV5-1 and TRBJ1-1; D may be TRBD1 (6 bases). CDR1 and CDR2 (germline): SGHRS, YFSETQ. Trimming left V 3 bases short and J 3 bases short, with 15 bases between. This CDR3 spans 15 amino acids. For the CDR3, the DNA is TGCGCCAGCAGCTATAAGCAGGGGCGGGACACTGAAGCTTTCTTT. Translation: CASSYKQGRDTEAFF. The whole variable domain, filled in from reference TRBV5-1 and TRBJ1-1, reads KAGVTQTPRYLIKTRGQQVTLSCSPISGHRSVSWYQQTPGQGLQFLFEYFSETQRNKGNFPGRFSGRQFSNSRSEMNVSTLELGDSALYLCASSYKQGRDTEAFFGQGTRLTVV.

This chain links TRBV9 with TRBJ1-6; no clear D. Trimming stripped 0 bases from V and 8 bases from J, with 9 bases between. The CDR3 spans 14 residues. Germline-derived CDR1 and CDR2 are SGDLS and YYNGEE. The CDR3 region has the DNA TGTGCCAGCAGCGTAGCGGGGTTTGATTCACCCCTCCACTTT. Translating gives CASSVAGFDSPLHF.

V and J are TRBV24-1 and TRBJ2-3, with D hard to call. CDR3 length equals 16 residues. Trimming cost V 1 base and J 5 bases, with 15 bases left between them. Germline V gives CDR1 KGHDR, CDR2 SFDVKD. In DNA, the CDR3 is TGTGCCACCAGTGATTTTGGGCTCGCCGAAGGAGATACGCAGTATTTT. Translated, it gives CATSDFGLAEGDTQYF.

The rearrangement links TRBV5-6 to TRBJ2-7; D call uncertain. Germline values: CDR1 SGHDT, CDR2 YYEEEE. Trimming took 1 base from V and 3 from J, leaving 5 bases between them. CDR3 length: 12 amino acids. The chain's CDR3 is CASSLPNYEQYF. CDR3 bases: TGTGCCAGCAGCTTGCCCAACTACGAGCAGTACTTC.

The V and J genes are TRBV3-1 and TRBJ2-3; D might be TRBD2 (6 bases). Germline V gives CDR1 LGHDT, CDR2 YNNKEL (reference sequence). V was clipped by 1 base and J by 6 bases, with 17 bases between them. The CDR3 is made up of 16 amino acids. CDR3 protein: CASSQAPGLGVDTQYF. The CDR3 region has the DNA TGTGCCAGCAGCCAAGCCCCGGGACTCGGGGTTGATACGCAGTATTTT.

V usage is TRBV29-1 and J usage is TRBJ2-1, with TRBD2 identical over 9 bases. CDR3 size: 13 residues. V shed 4 bases, J shed 5 bases, and the junction held 3 bases outside the gene matches. CDR1 and CDR2 (germline): SQVTM, ANQGSEA. The CDR3 is CSVAVAGDNEQFF. The CDR3 DNA reads as TGCAGCGTTGCGGTAGCGGGAGACAATGAGCAGTTCTTC.

With regard to this clonotype: At one boundary the junction diverges from the germline segment, which might be a read error. The CDR3 DNA reads as TGTGCCAGCAGCTTAGCCCATGGCTGCACCTTC. Translated: CASSLAHGCTF. This chain joins TRBV7-6 and TRBJ1-2; D is unresolved. Germline V CDR1 and CDR2: SGHVS, FNYEAQ. The CDR3 runs 11 residues. The whole variable domain, filled in from reference TRBV7-6 and TRBJ1-2, reads GAGVSQSPRYKVTKRGQDVALRCDPISGHVSLYWYRQALGQGPEFLTYFNYEAQQDKSGLPNDRFSAERPEGSISTLTIQRTEQRDSAMYRCASSLAHGCTFGSGTRLTVV.